These 4 T cell receptor beta chains share one sample of origin, sequenced in a study of OX40 agonist ivuxolimab in advanced cancers. Generated by immunoSEQ multiplex PCR, the TCRdb table keeps only in-frame clones and is missing some. This table holds around 84,000 clones, about 94% found once. The material was CD4+ or CD8+ T cells sorted from blood, obtained in a trial of the OX40 agonist ivuxolimab. The receptors shown here come from an adult with an advanced solid tumor such as melanoma, head and neck, liver or kidney cancer.

This chain joins TRBV9 and TRBJ2-3, with D hard to call. Between the trimmed V and J ends, which lost 0 bases and 4 bases, there was a span of 3 bases. The germline V gene has CDR1 SGDLS and CDR2 YYNGEE. The CDR3 is 12 amino acids. CDR3 loop: CASSVDPDTQYF. For the CDR3, the DNA is TGTGCCAGCAGCGTAGATCCAGATACGCAGTATTTT.

The chain has TRBV7-9 and TRBJ2-1; D might be TRBD2 (5 bases). Trimming shortened V by 1 base and J by 0 bases, and 13 bases separated the two germline ends. Looked up from germline, CDR1 is SEHNR and CDR2 is FQNEAQ (reference sequence). The CDR3 contains 17 residues. CDR3 amino acids: CASSLGAGLSSYNEQFF. CDR3 DNA sequence: TGTGCCAGCAGCTTAGGGGCGGGTTTGAGCTCCTACAATGAGCAGTTCTTC.

The V call is TRBV2, the J call TRBJ1-5; 9 positions match TRBD1. After removal of 7 bases from V and 11 bases from J, the junction contained 12 bases not matched to a gene. The germline V gene encodes CDR1 SNHLY and CDR2 FYNNEI. This CDR3 region has 14 residues. The CDR3 region is CASKQPGQGMTQHF. For the CDR3, the DNA is TGTGCCAGCAAACAACCGGGACAGGGAATGACCCAGCATTTT.

The gene calls are TRBV5-5 and TRBJ2-7; TRBD1 aligns across 9 bases. This CDR3 has 15 amino acids. Germline V gives CDR1 SGHKS, CDR2 YYEKEE (reference sequence). The J segment lost 4 bases and the V segment lost 4 bases, leaving 9 bases of the junction unmatched. The CDR3 loop reads CASSPGTGTSYEQYF. CDR3 nucleotides: TGTGCCAGCAGCCCCGGGACAGGGACAAGTTACGAGCAGTACTTC.